The clone carrying this T cell receptor beta chain was recorded at least ten times. The data belong to a study of blood T cell repertoires in COVID-19. Overall study context: Acute-phase and convalescent COVID-19 samples originated in the United States, Italy and Spain. Nucleic acid was either cDNA or gDNA, and it came from T cells, B-cell-depleted T cells, or PBMCs.

J lost 5 bases, V lost 5 bases, and 10 bases had no gene match. The CDR3 length is 15 residues. Germline V gene sequence: CDR1 SEHNR, CDR2 FQNEAQ (reference sequence). Authors' analysis steps: Reference gene primer amplification gave estimated nucleated cell counts. TCRdb's copy holds only in-frame clones and misses some; the assay was immunoSEQ multiplex PCR. The V and J calls and clone size come from that table; D and trimming were worked out from the DNA. Found here are roughly 72,000 clones, about four fifths of them singletons; the top ten hold 15% to 20%. This TCR came from a man in his sixties or seventies who had recovered from COVID-19. The genes are TRBV7-9 and TRBJ2-3; 7 bases agree with TRBD1. Input material: peripheral blood. The CDR3 region is CASSNDRVKLDTQYF. CDR3 DNA sequence: TGTGCCAGCAGCAACGACAGGGTCAAGCTAGATACGCAGTATTTT.